The 15 T cell receptor beta chains below all came from one sample that was sequenced in a study of blood T cell repertoires in COVID-19. Profiled with immunoSEQ multiplex PCR; TCRdb holds only in-frame clones, not every one. The sample carries about 160,000 clones, approximately 79% recorded once. Sequenced sample: peripheral blood. These receptors originate from an older woman with COVID-19, enrolled during active disease.

The J gene is TRBJ2-3, the V gene TRBV28; 7 bases line up with TRBD1. Germline V lookup: CDR1 MDHEN, CDR2 SYDVKM. The CDR3 sequence is 17 residues long. V lost 5 bases, J lost 6 bases, and 17 bases stayed unmatched. The CDR3 bases are TGTGCCAGCAGTCCCCCAGGGGGTAGTGACTTGATTGATACGCAGTATTTT. It codes for CASSPPGGSDLIDTQYF.

The rearrangement links TRBV9 to TRBJ2-2, with D uncertain. Deletions cut 0 bases from V and 4 bases from J, with 10 bases between. Germline CDR1 SGDLS, CDR2 YYNGEE. This CDR3 comprises 15 residues. The chain's CDR3 is CASSVAGFGTGELFF. The DNA for the CDR3 is TGTGCCAGCAGCGTAGCAGGATTCGGCACCGGGGAGCTGTTTTTT. Combining the CDR3 with reference TRBV9 and TRBJ2-2 gives the whole variable domain DSGVTQTPKHLITATGQRVTLRCSPRSGDLSVYWYQQSLDQGLQFLIQYYNGEERAKGNILERFSAQQFPDLHSELNLSSLELGDSALYFCASSVAGFGTGELFFGEGSRLTVL.

V and J are TRBV4-2 and TRBJ2-3; 9 nucleotides align to TRBD2. Germline trimming cut 7 bases from V and 1 base from J; bases unmatched to any gene: 6. This CDR3 comprises 15 residues. Germline CDR1 and CDR2: LGHNA and YNFKEQ. The CDR3: CASKGERGGTDTQYF. CDR3 coding DNA: TGTGCCAGCAAAGGGGAGCGGGGGGGCACAGATACGCAGTATTTT.

This chain uses TRBV29-1 with TRBJ1-2; possibly TRBD1 for D (5 bases). Germline assignment: CDR1 SQVTM and CDR2 ANQGSEA. Trimming pared 8 bases from V and 3 bases from J, leaving 10 bases between. CDR3 length: 11 residues. The DNA for the CDR3 is TGCAGCTCGGGAGGGGACTATGGCTACACCTTC. Its translation is CSSGGDYGYTF.

The chain has TRBV5-5 and TRBJ2-2, with D perhaps matching TRBD2 (7 bases). The germline V gene encodes CDR1 SGHKS and CDR2 YYEKEE (reference sequence). V lost 0 bases and J 4 bases, leaving 13 bases between the germline ends. This CDR3 spans 16 amino acids. The CDR3 reads CASSLGGGGRTGELFF. CDR3 nucleotide sequence: TGTGCCAGCAGCTTGGGTGGCGGGGGCCGCACCGGGGAGCTGTTTTTT.

The chain has TRBV7-2 and TRBJ1-2, with D possibly being TRBD1 (5 bases). Between the trimmed V and J ends, which lost 1 base and 0 bases, there was a span of 12 bases. This CDR3 comprises 16 residues. CDR1 and CDR2 (germline): SGHTA, FQGNSA. Written as DNA, the CDR3 is TGTGCCAGCAGCTTAGGGGGCACAGCCGCTAACTATGGCTACACCTTC. As protein: CASSLGGTAANYGYTF.

V gene TRBV20-1 combines with J gene TRBJ1-2; no definite D call. V was pared by 3 bases and J by 7 bases, with 15 bases between. This CDR3 comprises 13 residues. Germline V CDR1 and CDR2: DFQATT, SNEGSKA (reference sequence). In DNA, the CDR3 is TGCAGTGCTAGTCGTGTCTACCCTCCTGGCTACACCTTC. Amino acids: CSASRVYPPGYTF.

This rearrangement joins TRBV7-9 to TRBJ2-2; 8 bases line up with TRBD2. The ends lost 8 bases at V and 6 bases at J; junction bases unmatched: 11. Germline CDR1 reads SEHNR; CDR2 reads FQNEAQ (reference sequence). This CDR3 contains 15 residues. Here the CDR3 DNA reads TGTGCCAGCCACGCCCCGGGAGGGGGGTCCGGGGAGCTGTTTTTT. Residues: CASHAPGGGSGELFF.

This chain joins TRBV27 and TRBJ2-1; 7 bases match TRBD1. Germline CDR1 and CDR2: MNHEY and SMNVEV (reference sequence). The V segment lost 5 bases and the J segment 5 bases; nucleotides outside the gene matches: 15. The CDR3 spans 17 residues. CDR3 bases: TGTGCCAGCAGTCAGAGACAGGGCCGGTTTAACGACAATGAGCAGTTCTTC. The encoded protein is CASSQRQGRFNDNEQFF.

The chain employs TRBV6-5 and TRBJ2-1; 9 nucleotides align to TRBD2. V gave up 10 bases and J gave up 0 bases; unmatched junction bases: 4. Germline CDR1 is MNHEY and CDR2 is SVGAGI. The CDR3 contains 14 residues. CDR3 protein: CATSSGTSYNEQFF. CDR3 bases: TGTGCCACCTCTAGCGGGACCTCCTACAATGAGCAGTTCTTC.

The chain carries TRBV19 and TRBJ2-7, with 11 bases that match TRBD2. Unmatched junction bases numbered 3, after V lost 5 bases and J lost 3 bases. The CDR3 has 14 residues. CDR1 and CDR2 (germline): LNHDA, SQIVND (reference sequence). In DNA, the CDR3 is TGTGCCAGTAGTCTTCTAGCGGGAGGCTACGAGCAGTACTTC. As protein: CASSLLAGGYEQYF.

The V and J genes are TRBV30 and TRBJ1-4; D not resolved. The CDR3 spans 13 residues. V shed 4 bases and J shed 8 bases, with 14 bases lying between them. The germline gives CDR1 GTSNPN, CDR2 SVGIG (reference sequence). CDR3 coding DNA: TGTGCCTGGACTTACGGGGTCGCGGAAAAACTGTTTTTT. It codes for CAWTYGVAEKLFF.

The chain couples TRBV29-1 to TRBJ1-6; the match to TRBD1 covers 9 bases. This CDR3 is built from 13 residues. CDR1 SQVTM and CDR2 ANQGSEA come from the germline V gene. The V segment lost 6 bases and the J segment 11 bases; nucleotides outside the gene matches: 8. CDR3 region: CSVGTGLYPPLHF. CDR3 coding DNA: TGCAGCGTCGGGACAGGGTTGTACCCACCCCTCCACTTT.

The V gene is TRBV7-2, the J gene TRBJ1-1; no definite D call. V lost 0 bases and J 7 bases, leaving 6 bases between the germline ends. From germline, CDR1 is SGHTA and CDR2 FQGNSA. The CDR3 has 12 amino acids. CDR3: CASSLAGLEAFF. The CDR3 DNA reads TGTGCCAGCAGCTTAGCTGGACTTGAAGCTTTCTTT.

The rearrangement joins TRBV7-9 to TRBJ2-5; no clear D gene. The CDR3 runs 13 residues. Trimming pared 7 bases from V and 5 bases from J, leaving 14 bases between. Germline lookup yields CDR1 SEHNR and CDR2 FQNEAQ (reference sequence). CDR3: CASNMVTKETQYF. The CDR3 DNA is TGTGCCAGCAATATGGTCACAAAGGAGACCCAGTACTTC.